There are a few counts of the clone carrying this T cell receptor (beta chain). What it recognizes is unknown. For sequencing, patients were chosen who had shown expansion of CD8+CD57+ cells by flow cytometry. Patients, without exception, had severe acquired aplastic anemia. This CDR3 spans 13 amino acids. Germline lookup yields CDR1 MGHDK and CDR2 SYGVNS. Trimming removed 5 bases at V and 5 bases at J, with 12 bases between. Template material for TCR beta VDJ and CDR3 profiling consisted of genomic DNA. TCRdb passed the reads through MiXCR, listing each CDR3 protein once. The sample includes 260,000 or so distinct CDR3 sequences, roughly 80% of them seen just once. This entry comes from a study of CD8+CD57+ T cells in acquired aplastic anemia. In the study overall: On average, sorted CD4+ and CD8+ cells gave 3 to 4 ug of DNA.

Whole-study results and caveats: The study found no significant CD8+ Simpson's diversity difference between patients and controls. Patients and controls shared 25 to 30 CD8+ CDR3 sequences, highly expressed in patients.

The sequence derives from a human donor with aplastic anemia. The chain carries TRBV25-1 and TRBJ1-1; D is uncertain. Sequenced material: sorted CD4+, CD8+, or CD8+CD57+ T cells (not recorded which) from PBMCs. CDR3 sequence (DNA): TGTGCCAGCAGTTATCAGACCTCAACTGAAGCTTTCTTT. Translation gives CASSYQTSTEAFF.